The 24 T cell receptor beta chains listed next were all sequenced from one sample in a study of shared clonotypes between healthy human individuals. Sequenced by immunoSEQ multiplex PCR; TCRdb stores in-frame clones only, minus some. Of more than 2 million clones listed, 85% to 95% were seen once; the top ten hold roughly 0.13%. The source material was naive CD4+ T cells sorted from blood. The subset: CD45RA+ positively selected. The receptors were gathered from a young man in good health.

This CDR3 reads CASSPPRWGGGYTF. CDR3 DNA: TGTGCCAGCAGCCCCCCTCGTTGGGGGGGTGGCTACACCTTC. The chain joins TRBV5-6 to TRBJ1-2; TRBD1 is a possible D gene (5 bases). The CDR3 is 14 amino acids. Germline V gene lookup returns CDR1 SGHDT and CDR2 YYEEEE. V was clipped by 4 bases and J by 7 bases, with 17 bases between them.

This rearrangement joins TRBV29-1 to TRBJ2-3; 7 bases map to TRBD1. The germline gives CDR1 SQVTM, CDR2 ANQGSEA. V lost 8 bases and J lost 0; bases outside the gene matches: 8. The CDR3 loop spans 14 amino acids. The CDR3 nucleotides read TGCAGCTCCAACCTCAGGGGGAGCACAGATACGCAGTATTTT. Translating gives CSSNLRGSTDTQYF.

Concerning this clone itself: Different DNA sequences within this sample yield the same CDR3. DNA of the CDR3: TGTGCCTGGTCCGGGACTAGGGGCACCGGGGAGCTGTTTTTT. Translating gives CAWSGTRGTGELFF. This chain connects TRBV30 to TRBJ2-2; 8 nucleotides align to TRBD2. The V and J ends lost 5 bases and 4 bases, in that order; junction bases with no gene match: 6. Germline V gene data show CDR1 as GTSNPN and CDR2 as SVGIG (reference sequence). The CDR3 consists of 14 residues.

The rearrangement links TRBV2 to TRBJ1-1, with D possibly being TRBD1 (6 bases). Trimming took off 1 base at V and 5 bases at J, with 8 bases between the two ends. The CDR3 loop spans 13 amino acids. Germline V gene lookup returns CDR1 SNHLY and CDR2 FYNNEI. CDR3 sequence: CASSEEGVTEAFF. CDR3 nucleotides: TGTGCCAGCAGTGAAGAGGGGGTGACTGAAGCTTTCTTT.

CDR3 in DNA: TGTGCCAGCTCACCGCGGACAGGGGCGAACTACGAGCAGTACTTC. It yields the protein CASSPRTGANYEQYF. J is TRBJ2-7 and V is TRBV18, with 9 bases fitting TRBD1. The CDR3 sequence is 15 residues long. The junction had 6 bases not matched to a gene; V was cut back by 3 bases and J by 3 bases. Germline V gene data show CDR1 as KGHSH and CDR2 as LQKENI.

The chain is built from TRBV5-1 and TRBJ2-1; TRBD1 is a possible D gene (5 bases). Germline V gene sequence: CDR1 SGHRS, CDR2 YFSETQ. This CDR3 comprises 16 residues. V lost 2 bases and J 1 base, leaving 13 bases between the germline ends. Here the CDR3 reads CASSFSQRQSYNEQFF. The CDR3 DNA reads as TGCGCCAGCAGCTTTTCACAGCGACAGTCCTACAATGAGCAGTTCTTC.

This rearrangement joins TRBV6-6 to TRBJ1-4, with a tentative D call TRBD1 (5 bases). Germline V gives CDR1 MNHNY, CDR2 SVGAGI (reference sequence). V was pared by 10 bases and J by 5 bases, with 14 bases between. The CDR3 is 13 amino acids. CDR3 DNA sequence: TGTGCCACCCTCCCCCACAGGAATGAAAAACTGTTTTTT. It codes for CATLPHRNEKLFF.

The CDR3 coding sequence is TGCGCCAGCCGCATAAAAGATCTGCGACTAGAACCCTACAATGAGCAGTTCTTC. Translation: CASRIKDLRLEPYNEQFF. This sequence joins TRBV5-1 and TRBJ2-1; D possibly corresponds to TRBD2 (6 bases). The CDR3 spans 18 residues. V was clipped by 7 bases and J by 2 bases, with 25 bases between them. Germline-derived CDR1 and CDR2 are SGHRS and YFSETQ.

The rearrangement joins TRBV7-9 to TRBJ1-1; D gene ambiguous. Between the trimmed V and J ends, which lost 5 bases and 0 bases, there was a span of 10 bases. The germline V gene has CDR1 SEHNR and CDR2 FQNEAQ (reference sequence). CDR3 length: 14 amino acids. The DNA for the CDR3 is TGTGCCAGCAGCCAAGTACCGATGAACACTGAAGCTTTCTTT. Translation: CASSQVPMNTEAFF.

CDR3 nucleotides: TGTGCCAGCAGTGGTACAGGGCTCGGCAACACCATATATTTT. It is translated as CASSGTGLGNTIYF. This chain links TRBV6-1 with TRBJ1-3; D might be TRBD1 (6 bases). The CDR3 is 14 residues long. Germline CDR1 reads MNHNS; CDR2 reads SASEGT. The germline V and J ends were trimmed by 4 bases and 7 bases, with 14 bases remaining between them.

The rearrangement uses TRBV7-2 and TRBJ2-3; D is perhaps TRBD1 or TRBD2 (5 bases each). Trimming took off 3 bases at V and 1 base at J, with 14 bases between the two ends. The CDR3 is 16 residues long. CDR1 is SGHTA, CDR2 FQGNSA, per germline. CDR3 region: CASSLTGRDRTDTQYF. The DNA for the CDR3 is TGTGCCAGCAGCTTGACCGGTAGGGACCGCACAGATACGCAGTATTTT.

The chain carries TRBV5-1 and TRBJ1-1, with 9 bases identical to TRBD1. CDR3 length: 14 amino acids. V dropped 5 bases and J dropped 3; count of bases not matched to a gene: 5. Looked up from germline, CDR1 is SGHRS and CDR2 is YFSETQ. This CDR3 is CASSWDRVYTEAFF. CDR3 coding DNA: TGCGCCAGCAGTTGGGACAGGGTGTACACTGAAGCTTTCTTT.

This rearrangement joins TRBV20-1 to TRBJ1-5; D not certain. Germline V gene data show CDR1 as DFQATT and CDR2 as SNEGSKA (reference sequence). The CDR3 has 10 amino acids. Trimming took off 3 bases at V and 7 bases at J, with 4 bases between the two ends. CDR3 amino acids: CSASGQPQHF. In nucleotides, the CDR3 is TGCAGTGCTAGTGGGCAGCCCCAGCATTTT.

This chain uses TRBV7-2 with TRBJ2-5; D is ambiguous. The germline V gene has CDR1 SGHTA and CDR2 FQGNSA. This CDR3 spans 13 amino acids. V was pared by 4 bases and J by 4 bases, with 10 bases between. CDR3 region: CASSSTTRETQYF. As DNA, the CDR3 is TGTGCCAGCAGCTCCACCACGCGAGAGACCCAGTACTTC.

The chain couples TRBV27 to TRBJ2-2; either TRBD1 or TRBD2 may fit D (5 bases each). The length of the CDR3 is 16 residues. V lost 5 bases, J lost 4 bases, and 17 bases lay in between. The germline gives CDR1 MNHEY, CDR2 SMNVEV (reference sequence). The CDR3 DNA reads as TGTGCCAGCAGTCCCGCCGGGACCCCTGGCACCGGGGAGCTGTTTTTT. Translation: CASSPAGTPGTGELFF.

Remarks on this clone: Other DNA sequences in the sample encode the same CDR3. The V and J genes are TRBV2 and TRBJ2-7; D call uncertain. This CDR3 has 12 residues. CDR1 and CDR2 (germline): SNHLY, FYNNEI. V lost 7 bases and J 0 bases, leaving 7 bases between the germline ends. This CDR3 reads CASTPDSYEQYF. The CDR3 region has the DNA TGTGCCAGCACCCCCGACTCCTACGAGCAGTACTTC.

About this clone: This specimen includes other DNA sequences encoding the same CDR3. The V gene is TRBV6-5, the J gene TRBJ1-4; 8 bases are a match to TRBD1. V gave up 5 bases and J gave up 5 bases; unmatched junction bases: 4. The CDR3 is 14 amino acids. Germline-derived CDR1 and CDR2 are MNHEY and SVGAGI. DNA of the CDR3: TGTGCCAGCAGTCCCCGGACAGGGAATGAAAAACTGTTTTTT. Translating it yields CASSPRTGNEKLFF.

This clone was picked up a small number of times. The chain recombines TRBV10-1 with TRBJ1-4; 9 nucleotides match TRBD1. Losses at the gene ends were 5 bases for V and 11 bases for J; bases not matched to a gene: 6. This CDR3 spans 13 amino acids. Germline CDR1 is WNHNN and CDR2 is SYGVQD (reference sequence). CDR3 DNA sequence: TGCGCCAGCAGTCCGGGACAGGGTGCTAAACTGTTTTTT. It translates to CASSPGQGAKLFF.

J is TRBJ2-1 and V is TRBV7-2, with 9 positions matching TRBD1. CDR1 is SGHTA, CDR2 FQGNSA, per germline. Trimming cost V 2 bases and J 7 bases; bases outside gene matches: 9. CDR3 size: 16 residues. The CDR3 loop reads CASSLRGTGWRNEQFF. The CDR3 nucleotides read TGTGCCAGCAGCTTACGCGGGACAGGGTGGCGGAATGAGCAGTTCTTC.

The CDR3, as DNA: TGTGCCAGCAGTTTCCCAGGAAAGAACACTGAAGCTTTCTTT. It codes for CASSFPGKNTEAFF. The rearrangement joins TRBV28 to TRBJ1-1; D is unclear. The CDR3 has 14 residues. Trimming shortened V by 3 bases and J by 1 base, and 9 bases separated the two germline ends. Looked up from germline, CDR1 is MDHEN and CDR2 is SYDVKM.

The CDR3 DNA is TGTGCCAGCAGCTTGGGGTTTAGCGGGAGTAGCAACGAGCAGTACTTC. This encodes CASSLGFSGSSNEQYF. The genes are TRBV5-8 and TRBJ2-7, with 9 bases matching TRBD2. This CDR3 has 16 residues. J gave up 5 bases and V 0 bases, and 9 bases lay outside the gene matches. The germline V gene has CDR1 SGHTS and CDR2 YDEGEE.

Worth noting for this clone: Other DNA sequences from this sample encode an identical CDR3 as well. The CDR3 sequence is CAWSVGREKLFF. The CDR3, as DNA: TGTGCCTGGAGTGTGGGCAGGGAAAAACTGTTTTTT. V and J are TRBV30 and TRBJ1-4, with D hard to call. V was clipped by 0 bases and J by 8 bases, with 7 bases between them. The CDR3 has 12 residues. From germline, CDR1 is GTSNPN and CDR2 SVGIG (reference sequence).

This clone was seen a single time. Other nucleotide sequences in the sample specify the same CDR3. V gene TRBV6-5 combines with J gene TRBJ2-7; 7 bases line up with TRBD1. CDR3 length: 15 amino acids. V shed 0 bases, J shed 2 bases, and the junction held 4 bases outside the gene matches. Germline V gene data show CDR1 as MNHEY and CDR2 as SVGAGI. The CDR3, as DNA: TGTGCCAGCAGTTACTCGCGACAGGGTGCCTACGAGCAGTACTTC. The encoded protein is CASSYSRQGAYEQYF.

In the case of this clone: This same CDR3 is encoded by further DNA sequences in the sample. V is TRBV2 and J is TRBJ1-1; D call uncertain. Germline loops: CDR1 SNHLY, CDR2 FYNNEI. CDR3 length: 13 residues. Trimming removed 5 bases from V and 0 bases from J, with 7 bases in between. The CDR3 protein is CASSPRVNTEAFF. CDR3 coding DNA: TGTGCCAGCAGTCCACGAGTGAACACTGAAGCTTTCTTT.